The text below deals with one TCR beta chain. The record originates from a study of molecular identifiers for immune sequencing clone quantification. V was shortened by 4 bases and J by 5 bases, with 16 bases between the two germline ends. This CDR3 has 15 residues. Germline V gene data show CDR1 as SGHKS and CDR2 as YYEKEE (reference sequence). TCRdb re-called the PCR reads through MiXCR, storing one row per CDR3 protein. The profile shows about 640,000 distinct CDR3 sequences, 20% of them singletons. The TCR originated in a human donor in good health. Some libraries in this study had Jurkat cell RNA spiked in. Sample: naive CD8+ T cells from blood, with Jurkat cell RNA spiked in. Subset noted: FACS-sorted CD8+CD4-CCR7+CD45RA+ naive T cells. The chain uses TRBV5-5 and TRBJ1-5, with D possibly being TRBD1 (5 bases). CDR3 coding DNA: TGTGCCAGCAGCGCGGGGGACTTTTCAGATCAGCCCCAGCATTTT. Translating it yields CASSAGDFSDQPQHF. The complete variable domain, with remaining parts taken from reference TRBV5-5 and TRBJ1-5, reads DAGVTQSPTHLIKTRGQQVTLRCSPISGHKSVSWYQQVLGQGPQFIFQYYEKEERGRGNFPDRFSARQFPNYSSELNVNALLLGDSALYLCASSAGDFSDQPQHFGDGTRLSIL.